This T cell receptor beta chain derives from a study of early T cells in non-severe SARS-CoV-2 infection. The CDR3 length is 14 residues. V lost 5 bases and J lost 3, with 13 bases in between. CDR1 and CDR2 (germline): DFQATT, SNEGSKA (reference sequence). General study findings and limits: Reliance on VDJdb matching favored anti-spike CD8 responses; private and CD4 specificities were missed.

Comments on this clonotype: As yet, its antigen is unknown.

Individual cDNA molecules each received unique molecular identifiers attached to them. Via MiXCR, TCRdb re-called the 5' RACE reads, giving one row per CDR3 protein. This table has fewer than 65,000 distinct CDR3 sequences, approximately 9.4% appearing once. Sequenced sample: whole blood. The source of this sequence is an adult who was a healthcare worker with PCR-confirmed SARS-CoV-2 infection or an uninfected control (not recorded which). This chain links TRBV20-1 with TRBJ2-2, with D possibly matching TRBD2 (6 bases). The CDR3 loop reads CSAVPGGHTGELFF. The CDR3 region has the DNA TGCAGTGCTGTCCCCGGGGGTCACACCGGGGAGCTGTTTTTT.